The TCR beta chain under discussion was sequenced for a study of blood T cell repertoires in COVID-19. Background on the study: COVID-19 samples collected from the United States, Italy and Spain covered acute and convalescent phases.

Participant-reported clinical history was the basis for cohort assignment. Measured with immunoSEQ multiplex PCR; TCRdb has only the in-frame clones, and not every one. The sample contains under 500,000 clones, over 75% of which appear only once. CDR3 length equals 15 residues. Trimming removed 3 bases from V and 8 bases from J; junction bases left unmatched: 8. Germline V gene sequence: CDR1 KGHSH, CDR2 LQKENI. The sequencing sample was made of PBMCs or T cells enriched from blood (not recorded which). This clonotype was sampled from a young man who had recovered from COVID-19. V usage is TRBV18 and J usage is TRBJ2-2; 8 nucleotides match TRBD1. CDR3 DNA sequence: TGTGCCAGCTCACCGGGACAGGCCTTGATTGGGGAGCTGTTTTTT. This translates into CASSPGQALIGELFF.